Presented here are 2 T cell receptor beta chains from one specimen sequenced in a study of low-dose radiotherapy and immunotherapy resistance in tumors. Time point meaning: before trial treatment. Covering alpha and beta chains, TRAV- and TRBV-specific primers were used for the first-strand cDNA. PCR amplification of the TCRs was performed with Phusion for approximately 20 PCR cycles, and it relied on a constant-region primer together with a V-primer adapter. TCRdb processed the reads anew with MiXCR; each CDR3 protein has one entry. The sample lists tens of thousands of distinct CDR3 sequences; 15% to 20% were seen once. Here the sequenced sample was PBMCs, taken before treatment. These receptor sequences come from a male donor with prostate cancer.

This clonotype was observed at least ten times. The gene calls are TRBV11-2 and TRBJ2-5; D may match TRBD1 or TRBD2 (5 bases each). V gave up 1 base and J gave up 5 bases, with 11 bases separating them. The CDR3 contains 14 residues. CDR1 and CDR2 from the germline V gene are SGHAT and FQNNGV. CDR3 sequence reads: CASSLVRGRETQYF. CDR3 sequence (DNA): TGTGCCAGCAGCTTAGTCCGGGGCCGGGAGACCCAGTACTTC.

Many counts were recorded for this clonotype. The chain couples TRBV10-3 to TRBJ2-3; D possibly corresponds to TRBD2 (7 bases). Germline lookup yields CDR1 ENHRY and CDR2 SYGVKD. CDR3 length: 14 amino acids. The V and J ends lost 3 bases and 3 bases respectively, with 10 bases between them. CDR3 region: CAISDGGLTDTQYF. The DNA of the CDR3 is TGTGCCATCAGTGACGGGGGGCTTACAGATACGCAGTATTTT.